The rows below give T cell receptor beta chains drawn from one sample of a study of T cell repertoires in cytomegalovirus infection. TCRdb used MiXCR to reprocess the reads, holding one entry per CDR3 protein. The top ten clones hold roughly 8% of a sample with some 600,000 distinct CDR3 sequences, less than 25% of them seen once. Specimen: CD8+ T cells from PBMCs. These receptors originate from a human donor in good health (CMV status not recorded). Some clones in this sample may be carry-over from other donors' samples. CDR3s include the opening cysteine and the closing phenylalanine or tryptophan. D genes are given only for firm matches. Not all rows give a size; the values are once, few, many and, for expanded clones, a class.

J gene: TRBJ1-2; D gene: TRBD1; clone size: many; V gene: TRBV10-3; CDR3 DNA: TGTGCCATCAGTGGAGGGACAGGTCCCCCTGAAGCTAACTATGGCTACACCTTC; CDR3 protein: CAISGGTGPPEANYGYTF
J gene: TRBJ2-2; D gene: -; clone size: few; V gene: TRBV29-1; CDR3 DNA: TGCAGCGTTGATGATTTCACCGGGGAGCTGTTTTTT; CDR3 protein: CSVDDFTGELFF
J gene: TRBJ1-6; D gene: -; clone size: few; V gene: TRBV9; CDR3 DNA: TGTGCCAGCAGCCCCCTCGCGGGGGGCAATTCACCCCTCCACTTT; CDR3 protein: CASSPLAGGNSPLHF
J gene: TRBJ1-1; D gene: -; clone size: -; V gene: TRBV28; CDR3 DNA: TGTGCCAGCAATATTTGGGGACTACGAAACACTGAAGCTTTCTTT; CDR3 protein: CASNIWGLRNTEAFF
J gene: TRBJ2-1; D gene: -; clone size: -; V gene: TRBV29-1; CDR3 DNA: TGCAGCGTTTATCCAATTTCAGGGGGGAATGAGCAGTTCTTC; CDR3 protein: CSVYPISGGNEQFF
J gene: TRBJ2-3; D gene: -; clone size: -; V gene: TRBV7-9; CDR3 DNA: TGTGCCAGCAGCCCCGAGTTGCATGAGTATTTT; CDR3 protein: CASSPELHEYF
J gene: TRBJ2-7; D gene: -; clone size: -; V gene: TRBV20-1; CDR3 DNA: TGCAGTGCTCAGACAGACTACGTGCAGTACTTC; CDR3 protein: CSAQTDYVQYF
J gene: TRBJ1-4; D gene: -; clone size: few; V gene: TRBV20-1; CDR3 DNA: TGCAGTGCTAGAGAGACCTCAGGGGCCGTTAATGAAAAACTGTTTTTT; CDR3 protein: CSARETSGAVNEKLFF
J gene: TRBJ2-2; D gene: -; clone size: -; V gene: TRBV5-1; CDR3 DNA: TGCGCCAGCAGCCGGGGAGGGGGAAACGATAACACCGGGGAGCTGTTTTTT; CDR3 protein: CASSRGGGNDNTGELFF
J gene: TRBJ1-5; D gene: -; clone size: few; V gene: TRBV12-5; CDR3 DNA: TGTGCTAGTGGTTTGGGGCAGTTCAATCAGCCCCAGCATTTT; CDR3 protein: CASGLGQFNQPQHF
J gene: TRBJ2-6; D gene: -; clone size: few; V gene: TRBV4-1; CDR3 DNA: TGCGCCAGCAGCCAAGTAAGACGCTCTGGGGCCAACGTCCTGACTTTC; CDR3 protein: CASSQVRRSGANVLTF
J gene: TRBJ2-1; D gene: -; clone size: -; V gene: TRBV7-9; CDR3 DNA: TGTGCCAACAGCTCGCGGGGGCCCTACAATGAGCAGTTCTTC; CDR3 protein: CANSSRGPYNEQFF
J gene: TRBJ1-4; D gene: -; clone size: many; V gene: TRBV28; CDR3 DNA: TGTGCCAGCAGCTTTGGGATACGGGGCCCTACAACTAATGAAAAACTGTTTTTT; CDR3 protein: CASSFGIRGPTTNEKLFF
J gene: TRBJ2-1; D gene: -; clone size: few; V gene: TRBV4-2; CDR3 DNA: TGTGCCAGCAGCCCGTATTACCCTAGCGTCGAGCAGTTCTTC; CDR3 protein: CASSPYYPSVEQFF
J gene: TRBJ1-5; D gene: -; clone size: many; V gene: TRBV28; CDR3 DNA: TGTGCCAGCAGTTTAGAAGGGGAGCCCCAGCATTTT; CDR3 protein: CASSLEGEPQHF
J gene: TRBJ1-5; D gene: -; clone size: -; V gene: TRBV7-9; CDR3 DNA: TGTGCCAGCAGCACCACCGACGGTAGCAATCAGCCCCAGCATTTT; CDR3 protein: CASSTTDGSNQPQHF
J gene: TRBJ2-3; D gene: -; clone size: -; V gene: TRBV20-1; CDR3 DNA: TGCAGTGCAGATTCCTCCAGGGAGGTGATCGATACGCAGTATTTT; CDR3 protein: CSADSSREVIDTQYF
J gene: TRBJ2-6; D gene: TRBD1; clone size: -; V gene: TRBV25-1; CDR3 DNA: TGTGCCAGCAGGACGACAGGGGCTGGGGCCAACGTCCTGACTTTC; CDR3 protein: CASRTTGAGANVLTF
J gene: TRBJ1-2; D gene: -; clone size: many; V gene: TRBV7-2; CDR3 DNA: TGTGCCAGCAGCCCGCCTGAGGACTATGGCTACACCTTC; CDR3 protein: CASSPPEDYGYTF
J gene: TRBJ2-3; D gene: -; clone size: few; V gene: TRBV14; CDR3 DNA: TGTGCCAGCAGCTTCGAGGCCCCTCTTCATACGCAGTATTTT; CDR3 protein: CASSFEAPLHTQYF
J gene: TRBJ1-1; D gene: -; clone size: -; V gene: TRBV20-1; CDR3 DNA: TGCAGTGCTAGGCGTACGCAGGACAGTGAAGCTTTCTTT; CDR3 protein: CSARRTQDSEAFF
J gene: TRBJ2-1; D gene: TRBD1; clone size: -; V gene: TRBV10-3; CDR3 DNA: TGTGCCATCAGTGAAGGATATAGTAGAACAGGGGGGTTTGAGCAGTTCTTC; CDR3 protein: CAISEGYSRTGGFEQFF
J gene: TRBJ1-6; D gene: TRBD1; clone size: few; V gene: TRBV7-9; CDR3 DNA: TGTGCCAGCAGCTCCACTCAGGGGGGGTCACCCCTCCACTTT; CDR3 protein: CASSSTQGGSPLHF
J gene: TRBJ2-1; D gene: -; clone size: few; V gene: TRBV7-9; CDR3 DNA: TGTGCCAGCACCCCCAGGGACTACAATGAGCAGTTCTTC; CDR3 protein: CASTPRDYNEQFF
J gene: TRBJ1-1; D gene: -; clone size: many; V gene: TRBV7-2; CDR3 DNA: TGTGCCAGCAGACGAAGTCAGGAAGCTTTCTTT; CDR3 protein: CASRRSQEAFF
J gene: TRBJ1-4; D gene: -; clone size: -; V gene: TRBV29-1; CDR3 DNA: TGCAGCGTTACAGGGACACAGCGGGATAATGAAAAACTGTTTTTT; CDR3 protein: CSVTGTQRDNEKLFF
J gene: TRBJ2-1; D gene: TRBD2; clone size: few; V gene: TRBV5-1; CDR3 DNA: TGCGCCAGCAGCCAGCACGGGGGGGGCCGTAATGAGCAGTTCTTC; CDR3 protein: CASSQHGGGRNEQFF
J gene: TRBJ1-2; D gene: -; clone size: few; V gene: TRBV7-9; CDR3 DNA: TGTGCCAGCAGATGGACTGGGGACGGCTACACCTTC; CDR3 protein: CASRWTGDGYTF
J gene: TRBJ2-7; D gene: TRBD2; clone size: -; V gene: TRBV5-5; CDR3 DNA: TGTGCCAGCAGCTTGGTCGGGGGGGCACTTCCCGAGCAGTACTTC; CDR3 protein: CASSLVGGALPEQYF
J gene: TRBJ1-1; D gene: TRBD1; clone size: -; V gene: TRBV14; CDR3 DNA: TGTGCCAGCAGCCTCCTCACAGGGGGTCCCATGAACACTGAAGCTTTCTTT; CDR3 protein: CASSLLTGGPMNTEAFF
J gene: TRBJ1-3; D gene: -; clone size: few; V gene: TRBV5-4; CDR3 DNA: TGTGCCAGCAGCTTGGACAGTGGGTCTGGAAACACCATATATTTT; CDR3 protein: CASSLDSGSGNTIYF
J gene: TRBJ2-1; D gene: TRBD1; clone size: -; V gene: TRBV5-4; CDR3 DNA: TGTGCCATCACTCGTCCGGAGGGACAGGATCTATTATACAATGAGCAGTTCTTC; CDR3 protein: CAITRPEGQDLLYNEQFF
J gene: TRBJ2-7; D gene: TRBD1; clone size: -; V gene: TRBV7-9; CDR3 DNA: TGTGCCAGCAGCTTCCAGGACAGGGCTTACGAGCAGTACTTC; CDR3 protein: CASSFQDRAYEQYF
J gene: TRBJ1-2; D gene: -; clone size: -; V gene: TRBV14; CDR3 DNA: TGTGCCAGCAGCCCTTTTAGGGACCGTCTGGAGGGCTACACCTTC; CDR3 protein: CASSPFRDRLEGYTF
J gene: TRBJ2-3; D gene: TRBD1; clone size: -; V gene: TRBV12-3/TRBV12-4; CDR3 DNA: TGTGCCAGCAGAGGGACAGGGATGACAGATACGCAGTATTTT; CDR3 protein: CASRGTGMTDTQYF
J gene: TRBJ2-5; D gene: -; clone size: many; V gene: TRBV6-4; CDR3 DNA: TGTGCCAGCAGTGACAGCGGACCGCCTCAAGAGACCCAGTACTTC; CDR3 protein: CASSDSGPPQETQYF
J gene: TRBJ2-2; D gene: -; clone size: -; V gene: TRBV24-1; CDR3 DNA: TGTGCCACCAGTGATCCCTCCGCCGGGGAGCTGTTTTTT; CDR3 protein: CATSDPSAGELFF
J gene: TRBJ2-2; D gene: TRBD2; clone size: -; V gene: TRBV15; CDR3 DNA: TGTGCCACCAGCAGAGATCGAGGACTAGCGGGGACCGGGGAGCTGTTTTTT; CDR3 protein: CATSRDRGLAGTGELFF
J gene: TRBJ2-5; D gene: -; clone size: -; V gene: TRBV7-8; CDR3 DNA: TGTGCCAGCAGCTTAGCACGGTCCCCCGCCGCCGGGTCAGAGACCCAGTACTTC; CDR3 protein: CASSLARSPAAGSETQYF
J gene: TRBJ1-1; D gene: TRBD1; clone size: few; V gene: TRBV7-9; CDR3 DNA: TGTGCCAGCAGCCCCATAGCGACAGGGGGATTCACTGAAGCTTTCTTT; CDR3 protein: CASSPIATGGFTEAFF
J gene: TRBJ2-6; D gene: TRBD2; clone size: few; V gene: TRBV20-1; CDR3 DNA: TGCAGTGCTCGGGACTACTACCGGGAAGGGGCCAACGTCCTGACTTTC; CDR3 protein: CSARDYYREGANVLTF
J gene: TRBJ2-2; D gene: TRBD2; clone size: -; V gene: TRBV7-9; CDR3 DNA: TGTGCCAGCAGCGAGCGGGGTCACGGGGAGCTGTTTTTT; CDR3 protein: CASSERGHGELFF
J gene: TRBJ2-5; D gene: -; clone size: many; V gene: TRBV7-9; CDR3 DNA: TGTGCCAGCAGCTTAAGGGGGGACACACTCCGGGAGACCCAGTACTTC; CDR3 protein: CASSLRGDTLRETQYF
J gene: TRBJ2-5; D gene: TRBD2; clone size: many; V gene: TRBV7-9; CDR3 DNA: TGTGCCAGCAACTCGGGGGGATCGGAGACCCAGTACTTC; CDR3 protein: CASNSGGSETQYF
J gene: TRBJ1-1; D gene: -; clone size: many; V gene: TRBV7-6; CDR3 DNA: TGTGCCAGCAGTTTATCCGGGACCGGCCGAGCTTTCTTT; CDR3 protein: CASSLSGTGRAFF
J gene: TRBJ1-5; D gene: -; clone size: many; V gene: TRBV7-2; CDR3 DNA: TGTGCCAGCAGCTTAGGACAGGACAATCAGCCCCAGCATTTT; CDR3 protein: CASSLGQDNQPQHF
J gene: TRBJ2-2; D gene: TRBD2; clone size: -; V gene: TRBV7-9; CDR3 DNA: TGTGCCAGCAGCCCCACTAGCGGGGTGAACACCGGGGAGCTGTTTTTT; CDR3 protein: CASSPTSGVNTGELFF
J gene: TRBJ1-1; D gene: -; clone size: many; V gene: TRBV6-2/TRBV6-3; CDR3 DNA: TGTGCCAGCAGTTACTCTGGAACCGGCACTGAAGCTTTCTTT; CDR3 protein: CASSYSGTGTEAFF
J gene: TRBJ2-3; D gene: TRBD1; clone size: -; V gene: TRBV4-3; CDR3 DNA: TGCGCCAGCAGCCAAGTCTGGAGAAGGGGGCAAGGAGATACGCAGTATTTT; CDR3 protein: CASSQVWRRGQGDTQYF
J gene: TRBJ2-2; D gene: -; clone size: -; V gene: TRBV6-5; CDR3 DNA: TGTGCCAGCAGTTATGGGAGGAGAGGGACCGGGGAGCTGTTTTTT; CDR3 protein: CASSYGRRGTGELFF
J gene: TRBJ1-2; D gene: TRBD1; clone size: -; V gene: TRBV6-2/TRBV6-3; CDR3 DNA: TGTGCCGGCAGTCATAGACAGGGGGCCTATGGCTACACCTTC; CDR3 protein: CAGSHRQGAYGYTF
J gene: TRBJ2-2; D gene: -; clone size: few; V gene: TRBV29-1; CDR3 DNA: TGCAGCGTTGACGCAGACACCGGGGAGCTGTTTTTT; CDR3 protein: CSVDADTGELFF
J gene: TRBJ2-3; D gene: TRBD2; clone size: -; V gene: TRBV6-1; CDR3 DNA: TGTGCCAGCAGCCCAGAACGACTAGCGGGGGATCCCAGAACAGATACGCAGTATTTT; CDR3 protein: CASSPERLAGDPRTDTQYF